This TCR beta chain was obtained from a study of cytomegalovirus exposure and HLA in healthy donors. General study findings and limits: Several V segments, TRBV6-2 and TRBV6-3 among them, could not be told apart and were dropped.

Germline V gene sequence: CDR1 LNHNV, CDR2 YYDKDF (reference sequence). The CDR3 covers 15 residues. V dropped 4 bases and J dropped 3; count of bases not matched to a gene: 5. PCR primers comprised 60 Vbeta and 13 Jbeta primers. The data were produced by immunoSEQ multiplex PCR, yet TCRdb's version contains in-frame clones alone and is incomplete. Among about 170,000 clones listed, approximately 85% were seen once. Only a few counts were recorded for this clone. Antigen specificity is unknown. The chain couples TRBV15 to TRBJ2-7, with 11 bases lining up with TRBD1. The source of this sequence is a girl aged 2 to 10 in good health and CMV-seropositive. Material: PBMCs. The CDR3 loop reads CATSNPGQGGYEQYF. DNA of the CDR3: TGTGCCACCAGCAACCCGGGACAGGGGGGCTACGAGCAGTACTTC.